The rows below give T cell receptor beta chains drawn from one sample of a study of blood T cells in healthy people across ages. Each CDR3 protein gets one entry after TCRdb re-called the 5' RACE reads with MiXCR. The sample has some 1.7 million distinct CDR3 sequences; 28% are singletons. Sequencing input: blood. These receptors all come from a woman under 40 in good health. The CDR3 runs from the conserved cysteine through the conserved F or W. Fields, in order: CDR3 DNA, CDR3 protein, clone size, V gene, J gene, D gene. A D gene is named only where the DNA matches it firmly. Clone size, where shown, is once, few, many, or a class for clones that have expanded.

DNA: TGCGCCAGCAGCCAAGGCGGGGGGGCAACCTACAATGAGCAGTTCTTC; CDR3: CASSQGGGATYNEQFF; size: few; V: TRBV4-1; J: TRBJ2-1; D: TRBD2
DNA: TGCAGTGCTAGACCATTTGTAGCGGGGGTAACGGGCTCCTACAATGAGCAGTTCTTC; CDR3: CSARPFVAGVTGSYNEQFF; size: .; V: TRBV20-1; J: TRBJ2-1; D: TRBD2
DNA: TGTGCCAGCAGCCCCCTTAACACTGAAAAACTGTTTTTT; CDR3: CASSPLNTEKLFF; size: .; V: TRBV14; J: TRBJ1-4; D: .
DNA: TGCAGTGCTGTTCCTATCACAGGACGAAAAGAGACCCAGTACTTC; CDR3: CSAVPITGRKETQYF; size: many; V: TRBV20-1; J: TRBJ2-5; D: .
DNA: TGTGCCGGCAGTTTGGGACAGCCGGTCGAGCAGTTCTTC; CDR3: CAGSLGQPVEQFF; size: few; V: TRBV6-2/TRBV6-3; J: TRBJ2-1; D: TRBD1
DNA: TGTGCCAGCAGCCCCCGAGGCCTAGGGGCCTCCTATGGCTACACCTTC; CDR3: CASSPRGLGASYGYTF; size: few; V: TRBV6-6; J: TRBJ1-2; D: .
DNA: TGTGCCATCAGTAAGCCCGGCGGGAGGGGCTCGGAGCAGTACTTC; CDR3: CAISKPGGRGSEQYF; size: .; V: TRBV10-3; J: TRBJ2-7; D: TRBD2
DNA: TGTGCCAGCAGCCGGCCTGGGACAAATCAAGAGACCCAGTACTTC; CDR3: CASSRPGTNQETQYF; size: .; V: TRBV3-1; J: TRBJ2-5; D: .
DNA: TGCAGTGCTTCCGGGACTAGCGGGAGGGCCAGGGATGAGCAGTTCTTC; CDR3: CSASGTSGRARDEQFF; size: .; V: TRBV20-1; J: TRBJ2-1; D: TRBD2
DNA: TGTGCCAGCAGTTTCAGGGACAATCCCTACAATGAGCAGTACTTC; CDR3: CASSFRDNPYNEQYF; size: .; V: TRBV12-3/TRBV12-4; J: TRBJ2-7; D: .